Following are 3 T cell receptor beta chains from one sample sequenced in a study of long-term antiretroviral therapy in people with HIV. Version v3.0 of the immunoSEQ assay ran at survey level. Sequencing used immunoSEQ multiplex PCR; TCRdb keeps in-frame clones, though not all of them. The sample has about 28,000 clones; 93% are singletons. The sequencing here drew on unsorted PBMCs, taken 6.2 years after starting antiretroviral therapy. Source of these receptors: a man aged 35 to 55 with HIV.

This rearrangement joins TRBV29-1 to TRBJ2-5, with D uncertain. V was clipped by 7 bases and J by 1 base, with 7 bases between them. From germline, CDR1 is SQVTM and CDR2 ANQGSEA. This CDR3 has 11 residues. In nucleotides, the CDR3 is TGCAGCGGGGGAACCCAAGAGACCCAGTACTTC. Encoded protein: CSGGTQETQYF.

V usage is TRBV7-6 and J usage is TRBJ2-5; the D gene is possibly TRBD1 (7 bases). CDR1 and CDR2 (germline): SGHVS, FNYEAQ. This CDR3 has 13 amino acids. Trimming removed 7 bases from V and 8 bases from J, with 17 bases in between. CDR3 bases: TGTGCCAGCAACCCGGAGCAGGGGGGAACCCAGTACTTC. Translation gives CASNPEQGGTQYF.

This clone was recorded once. The V call is TRBV7-9, the J call TRBJ1-1, with D perhaps TRBD1 (6 bases). There are 14 residues in the CDR3. In germline, CDR1 is SEHNR, CDR2 FQNEAQ (reference sequence). V lost 8 bases, J lost 0 bases, and 13 bases lay in between. CDR3 nucleotides: TGTGCCAGCCGCGTCGGACAGTTGAACACTGAAGCTTTCTTT. Its protein is CASRVGQLNTEAFF.